The 8 T cell receptor beta chains below come from one sample, sequenced in a study of blood T cells in healthy people across ages. With a J-beta primer mix and a sample-barcoded 5' primer, a second PCR ran about 7 to 11 cycles. MiXCR, applied by TCRdb to the 5' RACE reads, yields one record per CDR3 protein. The data show around 1,500,000 distinct CDR3 sequences, approximately 30% seen once. The material sequenced was blood. The receptor set was obtained from a woman aged 30 to 39 in good health.

This clonotype came up many times. An end of the junction differs from the germline gene, which may be a read error. The genes are TRBV20-1 and TRBJ2-1, with 7 nucleotides matching TRBD2. CDR3 length equals 19 residues. CDR1 DFQATT and CDR2 SNEGSKA come from the germline V gene (reference sequence). The CDR3 spells CSATPRPSSGHPGGNEQFF. The CDR3 bases are TGCAGCGCTACACCACGCCCTAGTAGCGGCCATCCGGGGGGCAATGAGCAGTTCTTC.

The chain is built from TRBV12-3 or TRBV12-4 and TRBJ1-1; the match to TRBD1 covers 8 bases. Trimming removed 5 bases from V and 5 bases from J; junction bases left unmatched: 7. The CDR3 has 14 amino acids. CDR3 in amino acids: CASSQLDRGTEAFF. DNA for the CDR3: TGTGCCAGCAGTCAATTAGACAGGGGAACTGAAGCTTTCTTT.

This clonotype was seen a handful of times. The chain joins TRBV28 to TRBJ2-3; unclear D gene. The CDR3 totals 14 residues. Between the trimmed V and J ends, which lost 2 bases and 4 bases, there was a span of 10 bases. Germline CDR1 reads MDHEN; CDR2 reads SYDVKM. The CDR3 bases are TGTGCCAGCAGTTTAAATTATCCCGCAGATACGCAGTATTTT. Translated, it gives CASSLNYPADTQYF.

The gene calls are TRBV12-3 or TRBV12-4 and TRBJ2-3; D gene uncertain. Trimming left V 7 bases short and J 0 bases short, with 11 bases between. CDR3 length: 14 residues. CDR3 loop: CASTNGSSTDTQYF. For the CDR3, the DNA is TGTGCCAGCACAAACGGCTCTAGCACAGATACGCAGTATTTT.

V gene TRBV6-2 or TRBV6-3 combines with J gene TRBJ2-6; the D is unclear. V gave up 6 bases and J gave up 4 bases, with 7 bases separating them. This CDR3 has 13 residues. Germline assignment: CDR1 MNHEY and CDR2 SVGEGT. The chain's CDR3 is CASRRRGANVLTF. The CDR3 DNA sequence: TGTGCCAGCAGAAGAAGGGGGGCCAACGTCCTGACTTTC.

The sample holds many counts of this clonotype. V and J are TRBV12-5 and TRBJ1-5, with D possibly matching TRBD1 (5 bases). Germline V lookup: CDR1 LGHNT, CDR2 FRNRAP. V lost 5 bases, J lost 6 bases, and 14 bases lay in between. The CDR3 length is 14 residues. CDR3 amino acids: CASGTSGGGQPQHF. The CDR3 DNA reads TGTGCTAGTGGTACCTCCGGGGGAGGTCAGCCCCAGCATTTT.

This chain links TRBV5-6 with TRBJ1-2; D remains unclear. V was trimmed by 1 base and J by 4 bases, leaving 5 bases between them. The CDR3 sequence is 12 residues long. The germline gives CDR1 SGHDT, CDR2 YYEEEE. Here the CDR3 DNA reads TGTGCCAGCAGCTTGTTTAGCTATGGCTACACCTTC. This codes for CASSLFSYGYTF.

This chain joins TRBV5-6 and TRBJ2-2, with 7 bases that match TRBD2. Per germline, CDR1 SGHDT and CDR2 YYEEEE. Losses at the gene ends were 4 bases for V and 4 bases for J; bases not matched to a gene: 7. The CDR3 consists of 15 residues. CDR3 DNA: TGTGCCAGCAGCCCTCAACTAGCGCGCACCGGGGAGCTGTTTTTT. Encoded protein: CASSPQLARTGELFF.